This T cell receptor beta chain was identified in a study of blood T cell repertoires in COVID-19. Study information: Sites across the United States, Italy and Spain contributed samples from acute and convalescent COVID-19. PBMCs, B-cell-depleted T cells, or T cells provided the cDNA or gDNA that made up the material.

The authors' processing: Researchers report that nucleated cell counts were estimated from reference gene primer amplification. This table comes from immunoSEQ multiplex PCR, and its TCRdb copy is limited to in-frame clones, with some not included. V, J and clone size are taken as reported in that table, and D and trimming were inferred from the DNA itself. This table holds roughly 410,000 clones, around 87% found once. Patients in Seattle were enrolled during active infection, then followed longitudinally. Germline CDR1 WSHSY, CDR2 SAAADI. The CDR3 is 17 amino acids. Losses at the gene ends were 2 bases for V and 4 bases for J; bases not matched to a gene: 11.

The TCR was taken from a woman in her sixties with COVID-19, enrolled during active disease. The sample consisted of peripheral blood. The V and J genes are TRBV10-2 and TRBJ2-7, with 10 bases that match TRBD2. In nucleotides, the CDR3 is TGCGCCAGCAGTGAGCCTCCAGACCTAGCGGGGGATTACGAGCAGTACTTC. This translates into CASSEPPDLAGDYEQYF.